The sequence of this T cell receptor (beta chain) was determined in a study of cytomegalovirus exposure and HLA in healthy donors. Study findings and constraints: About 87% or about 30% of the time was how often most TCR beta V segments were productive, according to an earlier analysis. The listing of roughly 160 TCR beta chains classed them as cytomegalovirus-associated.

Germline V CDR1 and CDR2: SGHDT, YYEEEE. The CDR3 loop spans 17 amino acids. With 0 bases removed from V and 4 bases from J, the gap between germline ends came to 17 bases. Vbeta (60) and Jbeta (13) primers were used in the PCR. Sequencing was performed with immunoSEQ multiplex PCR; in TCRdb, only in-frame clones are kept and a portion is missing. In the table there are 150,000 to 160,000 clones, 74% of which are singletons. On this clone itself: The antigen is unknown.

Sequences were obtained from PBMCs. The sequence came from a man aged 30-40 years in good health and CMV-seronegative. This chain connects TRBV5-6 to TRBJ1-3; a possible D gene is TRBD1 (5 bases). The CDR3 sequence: CASSLEGRAQWGNTIYF. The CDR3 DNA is TGTGCCAGCAGCTTGGAAGGCAGGGCCCAGTGGGGAAACACCATATATTTT.